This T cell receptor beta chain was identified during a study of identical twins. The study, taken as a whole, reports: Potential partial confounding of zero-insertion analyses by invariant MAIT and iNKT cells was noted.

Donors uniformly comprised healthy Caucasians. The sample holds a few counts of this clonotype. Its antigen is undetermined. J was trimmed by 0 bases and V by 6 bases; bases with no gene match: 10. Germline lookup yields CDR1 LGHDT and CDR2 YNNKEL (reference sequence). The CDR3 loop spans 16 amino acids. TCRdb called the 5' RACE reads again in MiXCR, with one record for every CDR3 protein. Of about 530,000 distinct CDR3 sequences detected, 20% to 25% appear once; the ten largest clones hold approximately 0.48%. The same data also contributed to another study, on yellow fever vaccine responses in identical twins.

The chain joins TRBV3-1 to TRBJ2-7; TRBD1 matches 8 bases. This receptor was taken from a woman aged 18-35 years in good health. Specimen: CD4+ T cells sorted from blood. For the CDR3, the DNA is TGTGCCAGCAGGAACAATTACGGGACAGGCTCCTACGAGCAGTACTTC. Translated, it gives CASRNNYGTGSYEQYF.